This T cell receptor beta chain was recorded in a study of T cell responses to AZD1222 COVID-19 vaccine. About the study: Second-dose groups at about 4 or about 12 weeks were pooled.

The V gene lost 4 bases and the J gene lost 7 bases, with 13 bases spanning the gap. CDR1 is SGHTA and CDR2 is FQGTGA in the germline V gene. The CDR3 runs to 13 residues. This clone was seen more than once but under ten times. Its matching antigen is unknown. Sequenced by immunoSEQ multiplex PCR; TCRdb stores in-frame clones only, minus some. The sample shows 150,000 to 200,000 clones, roughly nine tenths of them seen only once. Notes on the study in general: Recipients of two AZD1222 doses showed rising Spike-specific TCR breadth and depth. Baseline serology detected seropositivity in only six AZD1222 recipients.

The sample in question was peripheral blood, obtained on day 0 of AZD1222 vaccination. This sequence originates from an adult in good health. The chain joins TRBV7-3 to TRBJ2-5; TRBD1 might be the D (6 bases). The CDR3 region is CASSSTGLGTQYF. CDR3 bases: TGTGCCAGCAGCTCAACAGGGCTAGGGACCCAGTACTTC.